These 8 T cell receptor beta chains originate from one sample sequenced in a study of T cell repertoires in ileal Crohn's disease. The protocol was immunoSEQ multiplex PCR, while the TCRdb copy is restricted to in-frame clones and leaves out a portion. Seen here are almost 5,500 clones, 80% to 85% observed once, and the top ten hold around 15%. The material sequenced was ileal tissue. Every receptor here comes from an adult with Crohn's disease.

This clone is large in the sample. The chain's CDR3 is CASSRTDRVSGYEQYF. In DNA, the CDR3 is TGTGCCAGCAGCCGTACGGACAGGGTTTCTGGCTACGAGCAGTACTTC. The rearrangement uses TRBV5-6 and TRBJ2-7, with 8 positions matching TRBD1. Germline-derived CDR1 and CDR2 are SGHDT and YYEEEE. This CDR3 contains 16 residues. V dropped 4 bases and J dropped 3; count of bases not matched to a gene: 12. The variable domain in full, with the rest retrieved from reference TRBV5-6 and TRBJ2-7, is DAGVTQSPTHLIKTRGQQVTLRCSPKSGHDTVSWYQQALGQGPQFIFQYYEEEERQRGNFPDRFSGHQFPNYSSELNVNALLLGDSALYLCASSRTDRVSGYEQYFGPGTRLTVT.

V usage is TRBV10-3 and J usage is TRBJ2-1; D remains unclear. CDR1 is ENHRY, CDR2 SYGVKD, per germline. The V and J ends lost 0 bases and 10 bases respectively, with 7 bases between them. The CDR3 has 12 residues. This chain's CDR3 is CAISESGREQFF. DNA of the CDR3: TGTGCCATCAGTGAGTCAGGACGCGAGCAGTTCTTC.

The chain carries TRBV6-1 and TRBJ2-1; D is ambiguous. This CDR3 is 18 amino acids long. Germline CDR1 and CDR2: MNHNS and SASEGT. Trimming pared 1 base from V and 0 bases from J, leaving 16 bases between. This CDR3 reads CASSEVRLGRSSYNEQFF. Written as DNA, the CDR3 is TGTGCCAGCAGTGAAGTCAGGTTAGGCAGAAGCTCCTACAATGAGCAGTTCTTC.

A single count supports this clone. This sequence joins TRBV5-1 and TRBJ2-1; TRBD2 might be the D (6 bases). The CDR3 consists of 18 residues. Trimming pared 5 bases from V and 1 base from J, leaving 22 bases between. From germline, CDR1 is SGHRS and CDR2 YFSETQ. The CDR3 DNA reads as TGCGCCAGCAGTCAAAGCCCCCCGGGACTCATATCCTACAATGAGCAGTTCTTC. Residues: CASSQSPPGLISYNEQFF.

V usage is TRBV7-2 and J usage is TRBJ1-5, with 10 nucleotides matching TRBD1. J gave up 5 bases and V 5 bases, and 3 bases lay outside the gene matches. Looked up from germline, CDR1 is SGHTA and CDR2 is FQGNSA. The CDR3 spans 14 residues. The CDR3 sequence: CASSAGTGDQPQHF. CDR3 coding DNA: TGTGCCAGCAGCGCCGGGACAGGGGATCAGCCCCAGCATTTT. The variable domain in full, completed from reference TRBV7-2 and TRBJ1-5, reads GAGVSQSPSNKVTEKGKDVELRCDPISGHTALYWYRQSLGQGLEFLIYFQGNSAPDKSGLPSDRFSAERTGGSVSTLTIQRTQQEDSAVYLCASSAGTGDQPQHFGDGTRLSIL.

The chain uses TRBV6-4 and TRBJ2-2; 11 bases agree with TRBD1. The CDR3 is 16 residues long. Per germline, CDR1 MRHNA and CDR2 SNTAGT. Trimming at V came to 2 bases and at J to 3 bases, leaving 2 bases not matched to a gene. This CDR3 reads CASSDGQGAYTGELFF. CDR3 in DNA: TGTGCCAGCAGTGACGGACAGGGGGCATACACCGGGGAGCTGTTTTTT.

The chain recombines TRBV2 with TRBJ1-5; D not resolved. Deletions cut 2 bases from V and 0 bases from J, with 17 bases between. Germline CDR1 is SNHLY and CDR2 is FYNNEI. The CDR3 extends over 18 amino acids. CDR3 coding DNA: TGTGCCAGCAGTGAAAATAAGGGCGGAGGATATAGCAATCAGCCCCAGCATTTT. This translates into CASSENKGGGYSNQPQHF.

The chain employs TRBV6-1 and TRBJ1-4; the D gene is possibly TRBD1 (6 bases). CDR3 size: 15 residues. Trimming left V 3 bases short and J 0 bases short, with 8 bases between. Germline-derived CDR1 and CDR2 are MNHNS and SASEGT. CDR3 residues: CASSDRGTTNEKLFF. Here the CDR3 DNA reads TGTGCCAGCAGTGACAGGGGCACAACTAATGAAAAACTGTTTTTT.